The 17 T cell receptor beta chains presented below share a single source sample, sequenced in a study of spatial heterogeneity in lung cancer. TCRdb independently ran MiXCR on the 5' RACE reads; one entry per CDR3 protein. The repertoire consists of about 92,000 distinct CDR3 sequences, with about 12% occurring once and the leading ten covering about 38%. Time point denoted: sample taken at primary tumor resection. Whole RNA from tumor, nontumor lung or frozen PBMC was sequenced unsorted. The sequences come from PBMCs, collected at surgery. Every receptor here comes from a male donor with early-stage non-small cell lung cancer.

This clonotype has a count of ten or more. V usage is TRBV28 and J usage is TRBJ2-5; tentative D call: TRBD1 (5 bases). Germline lookup yields CDR1 MDHEN and CDR2 SYDVKM. CDR3 length equals 14 residues. The V end was cut by 8 bases, the J end by 2 bases, with 15 bases between. The CDR3 DNA reads TGTGCCAGCTTCTCTGAACGGACACAAGAGACCCAGTACTTC. This sequence encodes CASFSERTQETQYF.

The J gene is TRBJ1-1, the V gene TRBV20-1, with 7 bases identical to TRBD1. Looked up from germline, CDR1 is DFQATT and CDR2 is SNEGSKA (reference sequence). The CDR3 sequence is 12 residues long. The junction had 1 base not matched to a gene; V was cut back by 1 base and J by 5 bases. As DNA, the CDR3 is TGCAGTGCTAGAGTACAGGGGACTGAAGCTTTCTTT. This translates into CSARVQGTEAFF.

This chain joins TRBV7-3 and TRBJ2-5; TRBD1 matches 8 bases. The J segment lost 0 bases and the V segment lost 5 bases, leaving 11 bases of the junction unmatched. The CDR3 consists of 17 residues. Germline V gene sequence: CDR1 SGHTA, CDR2 FQGTGA. The CDR3 sequence: CASSRGLGQVYQETQYF. The CDR3 DNA sequence: TGTGCCAGCAGCCGGGGTTTGGGACAGGTATACCAAGAGACCCAGTACTTC.

The chain has TRBV27 and TRBJ1-2; TRBD1 matches at 7 bases. J gave up 7 bases and V 3 bases, and 5 bases lay outside the gene matches. This CDR3 has 13 amino acids. CDR1 MNHEY and CDR2 SMNVEV come from the germline V gene (reference sequence). The CDR3 here is CASSFRQGRGYTF. Here the CDR3 DNA reads TGTGCCAGCAGTTTCCGACAGGGTCGTGGCTACACCTTC.

There are a few counts of this clonotype. The rearrangement uses TRBV28 and TRBJ2-7; 7 bases align to TRBD1. The germline V gene has CDR1 MDHEN and CDR2 SYDVKM. The V segment lost 5 bases and the J segment 0 bases; nucleotides outside the gene matches: 7. The CDR3 consists of 15 residues. The CDR3 region is CASSGSGTVSYEQYF. Written as DNA, the CDR3 is TGTGCCAGCAGTGGGTCCGGGACAGTCTCCTACGAGCAGTACTTC.

This clonotype occurred a few times. Here the CDR3 DNA reads TGTGCCAGCAGCTTAGGAGCGGCGCCTCTAAACTATGGCTACACCTTC. It specifies CASSLGAAPLNYGYTF. This chain joins TRBV11-2 and TRBJ1-2; D is uncertain. The V end was cut by 1 base, the J end by 2 bases, with 14 bases between. Germline CDR1 SGHAT, CDR2 FQNNGV. The CDR3 covers 16 residues.

This clonotype was seen many times. The CDR3 DNA follows: TGTGCCAGCAGTTTAGGTTACACCTACAATGAGCAGTTCTTC. It is translated as CASSLGYTYNEQFF. V and J are TRBV12-3 or TRBV12-4 and TRBJ2-1; no clear D gene. Trimming cost V 1 base and J 2 bases, with 6 bases left between them. The CDR3 spans 14 residues.

The chain employs TRBV6-2 or TRBV6-3 and TRBJ2-3; D might be TRBD1 (5 bases). The V and J ends lost 5 bases and 3 bases respectively, with 15 bases between them. Germline CDR1 MNHEY, CDR2 SVGEGT. This CDR3 comprises 15 residues. The CDR3 protein is CASSGYRSRTDTQYF. In DNA form, the CDR3 reads TGTGCCAGCAGTGGCTACAGGTCTCGGACAGATACGCAGTATTTT.

The genes are TRBV5-1 and TRBJ2-3; 9 nucleotides line up with TRBD2. Germline trimming cut 3 bases from V and 5 bases from J; bases unmatched to any gene: 7. CDR3 length: 15 residues. Germline CDR1 and CDR2: SGHRS and YFSETQ. CDR3 coding DNA: TGCGCCAGCAGCTATCAGCGGGGGGCGGGAGATACGCAGTATTTT. As protein: CASSYQRGAGDTQYF.

This clonotype was counted many times. The rearrangement joins TRBV6-2 or TRBV6-3 to TRBJ2-1; 7 bases map to TRBD1. This CDR3 has 13 amino acids. The trim removed 11 bases at V and 6 bases at J, leaving 10 bases unmatched. CDR1 and CDR2 (germline): MNHEY, SVGEGT. Here the CDR3 DNA reads TGTGCCCACGGACAGGTTGAGTCCAATGAGCAGTTCTTC. It yields the protein CAHGQVESNEQFF.

This clonotype was picked up a small number of times. This chain connects TRBV7-2 to TRBJ1-6, with D unclear. V was cut by 5 bases and J by 7 bases, with 12 bases left in between. This CDR3 has 14 amino acids. Germline loops: CDR1 SGHTA, CDR2 FQGNSA. The CDR3 loop reads CASSHREPNSPLHF. The CDR3 nucleotides are TGTGCCAGCAGCCACCGGGAACCCAATTCACCCCTCCACTTT.

The gene calls are TRBV27 and TRBJ2-2; 13 bases are a match to TRBD2. Germline V gives CDR1 MNHEY, CDR2 SMNVEV (reference sequence). The CDR3 length is 16 residues. J lost 9 bases, V lost 0 bases, and 4 bases had no gene match. CDR3 coding DNA: TGTGCCAGCAGTTTATCTTCGGGACTAGCGGGAAGGGAGCTGTTTTTT. It translates to CASSLSSGLAGRELFF.

The chain couples TRBV20-1 to TRBJ2-5; 11 positions match TRBD2. The V and J ends lost 2 bases and 5 bases, in that order; junction bases with no gene match: 4. The CDR3 length is 14 residues. Germline CDR1 is DFQATT and CDR2 is SNEGSKA (reference sequence). The CDR3 nucleotides are TGCAGTGCTAGATCTAGCGGGAGGACCGAGACCCAGTACTTC. Translation: CSARSSGRTETQYF.

In its sample, this clonotype was seen a few times. The chain joins TRBV29-1 to TRBJ2-1; TRBD1 is a possible D gene (5 bases). Trimming shortened V by 2 bases and J by 15 bases, and 20 bases separated the two germline ends. The V gene's germline CDR1 is SQVTM and CDR2 ANQGSEA. This CDR3 is built from 13 residues. The CDR3 DNA reads TGCAGCGTTGAAAGGATGGGGCGCGACGCGTGGTTCTTC. It encodes CSVERMGRDAWFF.

The chain has TRBV4-3 and TRBJ1-1; no firm D call. In germline, CDR1 is LGHNA, CDR2 YSLEER. The CDR3 sequence is 13 residues long. V lost 1 base and J 6 bases, leaving 9 bases between the germline ends. The DNA for the CDR3 is TGCGCCAGCAGCCAAGCAAACCGGGCTGAAGCTTTCTTT. As protein: CASSQANRAEAFF.

This clonotype was seen more than once but under ten times. The V and J genes are TRBV7-2 and TRBJ2-1, with 10 bases aligning to TRBD1. V was pared by 1 base and J by 5 bases, with 2 bases of the junction left unmatched. CDR3 length: 15 residues. CDR1 SGHTA and CDR2 FQGNSA come from the germline V gene. Here the CDR3 DNA reads TGTGCCAGCAGCTTAGTGGGACAGGGGAACAATGAGCAGTTCTTC. The encoded protein is CASSLVGQGNNEQFF.

Only a few counts were recorded for this clonotype. The rearrangement links TRBV5-1 to TRBJ2-5; D is possibly TRBD1 (6 bases). The CDR3 has 14 amino acids. Germline V gene sequence: CDR1 SGHRS, CDR2 YFSETQ. Trimming removed 4 bases at V and 4 bases at J, with 14 bases between. Written as DNA, the CDR3 is TGCGCCAGCAGCCCAGCCGGGACAACAGAGACCCAGTACTTC. Protein sequence: CASSPAGTTETQYF.